Here is one T cell receptor beta chain with its context. The sample holds many counts of this clonotype. Its antigen is unknown. No much larger clone exists at a distance of one base, and base qualities are not known. This entry comes from a study of human T cells and chemical hapten exposure (dated by TCRdb to the early 2020s). Broadly, across the study: For sensitization, 2% DPC in acetone was applied to a 2 cm by 2 cm area of upper inner arm skin. Patients additionally received weekly therapeutic DPC doses to the scalp throughout the roughly 24-week study period. Patch testing on the upper back used Finn chambers containing 0.01% DPC, with scoring done after 6 days according to International Contact Dermatitis Research Group standards. The mostly female patient cohort included alopecia areata with under or over 50% scalp involvement, alopecia totalis and alopecia universalis. Libraries were pooled for sequencing, and variation in per-sample TCR yields was attributed mainly to small differences in library volumes within the pool. The study tracked peripheral blood TCR repertoire changes in vivo during primary and secondary sensitization to the hapten diphenylcyclopropenone (DPC) in alopecia patients. Patient blood was sampled pre-sensitization (week 0) and at 2, 6 and about 24 weeks after DPC sensitization. Around 30 alopecia patients provided blood for TCR sequencing at one to four time points (pre-sensitization, 2, 6 and 24 weeks). Paper-wide results and their limitations: Compared with pre-sensitization or healthy control sets, expanded TCRs formed significantly more large CDR3 similarity clusters, which is consistent with antigen-driven responses. Repeated subsampling changed both the strength of the expansion versus patch-test correlation and the threshold at which that correlation became significant. No change with DPC sensitization was found in the number of TCRs above 1 in 1000 frequency, and no evidence of global repertoire structure alterations was found. Because all patients had alopecia, a presumed autoimmune disease, the immune response of the patients might differ from that of healthy individuals. Patch test score was positively correlated with the number of PT1 expanded TCRs, with significance at thresholds 8, 16 and 32 but not at 4.

In the paper's terms, the time point label means: pre-sensitization, week 0. The treatment or condition label corresponds to: therapeutic diphenylcyclopropenone sensitization with weekly scalp DPC. Blood at each patch-test visit was drawn before the patch test was applied. Patients were eligible if aged 18 to 70, diagnosed with alopecia and judged suitable for DPC therapy, and pregnant patients were excluded. Total RNA was isolated from unfractionated whole blood collected in Tempus Blood RNA tubes. Receptors were amplified or captured by RACE. Sequencing used a NextSeq 500. During library preparation, unique molecular identifiers were attached to individual cDNA molecules so that TCRs could be counted in a quantitative, reproducible way. Each blood RNA sample was used to sequence both TCR alpha and TCR beta chains. From the authors' description of their analysis: Samples had a median of roughly 91,000 TCRs, with a range from about 23,224 to 690,600. V, J and CDR3 annotation of the TCR reads was performed with the Decombinator software suite. Every sample was subsampled to the same number of TCRs (28,000) for the PS versus PT1 abundance plots. Expanded TCRs were defined as absent before sensitization and observed at least eight times at the 2-week time point. TCRdb applied fastp at Q25 and MiXCR to the public reads, then kept only in-frame beta chains. Rows with a matching CDR3 protein are joined into one entry that keeps the most common DNA and genes. The V and J calls reflect TCRdb's pipeline rather than the authors' work. Within this sample are 300,000 to 400,000 distinct CDR3 sequences, with approximately 5% of them counted one time only. The top ten clones comprise 2.6% of the sample.

The CDR3, cysteine through phenylalanine, is 13 amino acids long. Here the CDR3 DNA is all that survives: 39 bases in frame from base 1. Taken from the germline V gene (reference sequence), the CDR1 and CDR2 loops are DFQATT and SNEGSKA. V and J are trimmed by 0 bases and 10 bases, and the gene matches miss 7 bases of the junction. In this chain, TRBV20-1 is recombined with TRBJ2-5, and 8 bases in between align with TRBD1. The input for sequencing was whole blood, taken in connection with sensitization to the hapten diphenylcyclopropenone (DPC). The TCR comes from a woman in her fifties or sixties with alopecia areata. Some clones in this sample may be carry-over from other donors' samples. The CDR3 loop reads CSARDSAGGIQYF. The nucleotide sequence reads TGCAGTGCTAGAGATTCGGCAGGGGGCATCCAGTACTTC.